The next 19 T cell receptor beta chains were all read from a single sample in a study of cytomegalovirus exposure and HLA in healthy donors (TCRdb year 2017). Library preparation employed the immunoSEQ multiplex PCR assay. A mixture of 60 forward primers for TCR Vbeta segments and 13 reverse primers for TCR Jbeta segments was used in the multiplex PCR. TCRdb took this table from immuneACCESS and kept in-frame rearrangements with V and J called. Such tables lack part of the clones; where checked against another copy, unresolved V genes explain under half of the gap, and the rest is unexplained. This sample has about 67,000 clones in its table, and roughly 78% of those were observed once. Clones ranked in the top ten supply approximately 9.9% of the sample. The material sequenced was PBMCs. The receptors shown here come from a man in his forties or fifties in good health and CMV-seronegative.

The CDR3 loop reads CASSLGGPPGELFF. CDR3 coding DNA: TGTGCCAGCAGCTTAGGGGGCCCCCCCGGGGAGCTGTTTTTT. V gene TRBV7-2 combines with J gene TRBJ2-2; possible D gene TRBD1, 5 bases. The ends were cut back, 1 base at V and 6 bases at J, with 9 bases in the middle. The CDR3 spans 14 residues. The germline V gene encodes CDR1 SGHTA and CDR2 FQGNSA.

The CDR3 reads CAGGRAGYGYTF. The CDR3 DNA sequence: TGTGCCGGAGGTAGGGCGGGCTATGGCTACACCTTC. The chain carries TRBV28 and TRBJ1-2, with D uncertain. Germline assignment: CDR1 MDHEN and CDR2 SYDVKM. Trimming pared 11 bases from V and 4 bases from J, leaving 14 bases between. This CDR3 comprises 12 residues.

This clone was detected a few times. The J gene is TRBJ2-3, the V gene TRBV7-9; the match to TRBD2 covers 10 bases. J was trimmed by 6 bases and V by 2 bases; bases with no gene match: 5. CDR1 is SEHNR, CDR2 FQNEAQ, per germline (reference sequence). This CDR3 is 15 amino acids long. The CDR3 loop reads CASSLPAGGPDTQYF. DNA for the CDR3: TGTGCCAGCAGCTTACCAGCGGGAGGGCCGGATACGCAGTATTTT.

The rearrangement links TRBV5-5 to TRBJ2-3; TRBD1 aligns across 11 bases. The CDR3 loop spans 17 amino acids. The V and J ends lost 3 bases and 0 bases, in that order; junction bases with no gene match: 6. Germline CDR1 SGHKS, CDR2 YYEKEE (reference sequence). CDR3 coding DNA: TGTGCCAGCAGCTCCGGGACAGGGGGTTCGAGCACAGATACGCAGTATTTT. Residues: CASSSGTGGSSTDTQYF.

V is TRBV27 and J is TRBJ2-3; 9 nucleotides match TRBD1. V lost 5 bases and J lost 6; bases outside the gene matches: 9. From germline, CDR1 is MNHEY and CDR2 SMNVEV (reference sequence). The CDR3 contains 15 residues. CDR3 protein: CASSPDRGPGDTQYF. The CDR3 nucleotides read TGTGCCAGCAGTCCGGACAGGGGCCCCGGGGATACGCAGTATTTT.

The rearrangement uses TRBV7-9 and TRBJ2-1; D perhaps matches TRBD1 (6 bases). V was cut by 3 bases and J by 4 bases, with 7 bases left in between. The CDR3 is 13 amino acids. The germline gives CDR1 SEHNR, CDR2 FQNEAQ (reference sequence). The CDR3 reads CASSLQGYNEQFF. The CDR3 nucleotides read TGTGCCAGCAGCTTGCAGGGGTACAATGAGCAGTTCTTC.

The chain combines TRBV2 with TRBJ1-1; D gene ambiguous. The V end was cut by 4 bases, the J end by 3 bases, with 12 bases between. CDR3 length: 14 amino acids. Looked up from germline, CDR1 is SNHLY and CDR2 is FYNNEI. The CDR3 loop reads CASSVGFPYTEAFF. The DNA for the CDR3 is TGTGCCAGCAGTGTGGGCTTCCCCTACACTGAAGCTTTCTTT.

The chain recombines TRBV6-5 with TRBJ2-2; D is ambiguous. Between the trimmed V and J ends, which lost 8 bases and 0 bases, there was a span of 4 bases. The CDR3 extends over 12 amino acids. Germline V lookup: CDR1 MNHEY, CDR2 SVGAGI. In nucleotides, the CDR3 is TGTGCCAGCCGCGCGAACACCGGGGAGCTGTTTTTT. It is translated as CASRANTGELFF.

The V and J genes are TRBV6-6 and TRBJ2-5; D is perhaps TRBD2 (6 bases). The CDR3 runs 14 residues. V was pared by 5 bases and J by 2 bases, with 12 bases between. CDR1 is MNHNY and CDR2 is SVGAGI in the germline V gene (reference sequence). Written as DNA, the CDR3 is TGTGCCAGCAGTAACCGGGACTTACAAGAGACCCAGTACTTC. It specifies CASSNRDLQETQYF.

The V and J genes are TRBV5-6 and TRBJ2-3; D might be TRBD2 (6 bases). CDR3 size: 15 residues. The V end was cut by 4 bases, the J end by 2 bases, with 14 bases between. Germline V gene sequence: CDR1 SGHDT, CDR2 YYEEEE. The CDR3 DNA reads TGTGCCAGCAGCACTCCGGGACTCGCCACAGATACGCAGTATTTT. Translation: CASSTPGLATDTQYF.

This rearrangement joins TRBV7-8 to TRBJ2-7; D is unclear. Trimming took 0 bases from V and 0 from J, leaving 3 bases between them. Germline V gene lookup returns CDR1 SGHVS and CDR2 FQNEAQ. The CDR3 runs to 13 residues. CDR3 loop: CASSLAVSYEQYF. The CDR3 DNA follows: TGTGCCAGCAGCTTAGCCGTCTCCTACGAGCAGTACTTC.

The CDR3: CASSDQGSYEQYF. CDR3 DNA sequence: TGTGCCAGCAGCGATCAGGGTTCCTACGAGCAGTACTTC. The V call is TRBV27, the J call TRBJ2-7; D is possibly TRBD1 (5 bases). Germline V CDR1 and CDR2: MNHEY, SMNVEV (reference sequence). The CDR3 is 13 residues long. V was clipped by 6 bases and J by 1 base, with 10 bases between them.

This chain connects TRBV5-1 to TRBJ1-5, with D maybe TRBD1 (5 bases). This CDR3 spans 15 amino acids. V was pared by 2 bases and J by 3 bases, with 12 bases between. Germline CDR1 and CDR2: SGHRS and YFSETQ. CDR3 protein: CASSFGRGPNQPQHF. For the CDR3, the DNA is TGCGCCAGCAGCTTCGGAAGGGGTCCCAATCAGCCCCAGCATTTT.

The chain joins TRBV6-5 to TRBJ2-7; 8 bases are shared with TRBD1. This CDR3 is built from 14 residues. The V and J ends lost 6 bases and 2 bases, in that order; junction bases with no gene match: 6. Germline assignment: CDR1 MNHEY and CDR2 SVGAGI. The CDR3 DNA sequence: TGTGCCAGCAGGGACAGGGCCGGGGCCTACGAGCAGTACTTC. Protein product: CASRDRAGAYEQYF.

V usage is TRBV6-6 and J usage is TRBJ1-5, with 8 nucleotides matching TRBD1. The CDR3 covers 15 residues. J was trimmed by 7 bases and V by 6 bases; bases with no gene match: 11. The germline gives CDR1 MNHNY, CDR2 SVGAGI (reference sequence). The DNA for the CDR3 is TGTGCCAGCAGCCGCACAGGGGGTTACGAACAGCCCCAGCATTTT. Protein sequence: CASSRTGGYEQPQHF.

The rearrangement uses TRBV4-1 and TRBJ2-6; perhaps TRBD1 as D (6 bases). V was clipped by 4 bases and J by 3 bases, with 10 bases between them. This CDR3 comprises 15 residues. Looked up from germline, CDR1 is MGHRA and CDR2 is YSYEKL. The CDR3 sequence: CASSPPGDGANVLTF. CDR3 bases: TGCGCCAGCAGCCCACCAGGGGATGGGGCCAACGTCCTGACTTTC.

The V gene is TRBV7-2, the J gene TRBJ2-1; possibly TRBD2 for D (5 bases). The CDR3 length is 14 residues. Germline lookup yields CDR1 SGHTA and CDR2 FQGNSA. The V end lost 3 bases, the J end lost 0 bases, and 6 bases lay between the germline ends. The DNA of the CDR3 is TGTGCCAGCAGCTTTGGGAGCTCCTACAATGAGCAGTTCTTC. It is translated as CASSFGSSYNEQFF.

This sequence joins TRBV6-1 and TRBJ1-2; no clear D gene. Per the germline V gene, CDR1 is MNHNS and CDR2 is SASEGT. V gave up 5 bases and J gave up 2 bases, with 12 bases separating them. This CDR3 is built from 14 residues. CDR3 amino acids: CASSSYSGNYGYTF. The CDR3 nucleotides are TGTGCCAGCAGTTCCTACAGCGGGAACTATGGCTACACCTTC.

The chain uses TRBV19 and TRBJ2-7; TRBD1 agrees at 9 bases. CDR3 length: 15 amino acids. The germline V gene has CDR1 LNHDA and CDR2 SQIVND (reference sequence). J lost 2 bases, V lost 3 bases, and 5 bases had no gene match. The CDR3 DNA sequence: TGTGCCAGTAGTATGCCGGGACAGGGAACCTACGAGCAGTACTTC. It specifies CASSMPGQGTYEQYF.